The entry that follows covers one T cell receptor beta chain sequence. There are many counts of this clonotype. Its binding antigen is unknown. Base qualities were left out, and no much larger clone turns up one base away. This specimen belongs to a study of regulatory T cells in long-lasting Graves disease (dated by TCRdb to the early 2020s). Notes on the research overall: Persistent Graves' disease meant more than 5 years of antithyroid drug treatment with TSH receptor autoantibodies that stayed positive. This study used TCR sequencing and RNA sequencing of peripheral blood to compare persistent Graves' disease patients against newly diagnosed Graves' disease patients. The study was conducted in China and was registered as a clinical trial. A total of roughly 33 samples were covered by TCR sequencing, comprising around 13 persistent and 20 or so newly diagnosed Graves' disease patients. In the clinical cohort, patients with persistent Graves' disease had used antithyroid drugs for an average of around ten years.

The study at large found these results: Lower TCR Shannon entropy and fewer highly expanded clones were observed in persistent Graves' disease patients than in newly diagnosed patients, which suggested clonal expansion. Sequencing and analysis were restricted to the TCR beta chain. A larger number of public clonotypes was shared among persistent patients (approximately 3,000) than among newly diagnosed patients (more than 850). Only peripheral blood was studied, because thyroid tissue, the primary lesion, was inaccessible. Preferential use of TRBV28, TRBJ1-2 and TRBJ2-5 was observed in persistent disease, whereas TRBV20-1 and TRBJ2-1 were favored in newly diagnosed disease. The authors noted that the small sample size was a limitation that may lower accuracy.

Libraries were made using multiplex PCR. Sequenced using an Illumina HiSeq 4000. To build TCR beta libraries, CDR3 regions were amplified by Arm-PCR using iRepertoire HTBI primers. Before sequencing, the PCR products went through gel purification. For the original study's pipeline: A total of 62 TRBV and some 15 TRBJ segments were identified across samples and were used for gene usage analysis of CDR3 amino acid clonotypes. COPE and FqMerger were used to merge the filtered high-quality paired reads into contigs. BLAST was used to align contigs to IMGT TRBV, TRBD and TRBJ reference genes, and CDR3 was defined according to IMGT. Any clonotype with a frequency above 0.1% was classified as a highly expanded clone. Shannon entropy served as the measure of repertoire diversity, while the Gini coefficient captured V-J evenness. Clonotypes shared by more than one individual were considered public. TCRdb handled the public reads itself, with Q25 trimming in fastp and clone calling in MiXCR, and kept productive beta chains. Each CDR3 protein gets just one entry, which takes the most common genes and DNA from the rows behind it. The V and J calls were not made by the authors but by TCRdb's processing. The sample records fewer than 400,000 distinct CDR3 sequences, less than 25% of which are singletons. Less than 25% of the sample is in the top ten clones.

Taken with the paper, the label for time point translates to: persistent/refractory GD, antithyroid drugs over 5 years with positive TRAb. For both TCR sequencing and RNA sequencing, RNA was extracted from PBMCs in TRIzol. Graves' disease was diagnosed according to American Thyroid Association guidelines. Patients were recruited from an endocrinology department in Xi'an, China. Each patient gave about 8.1 milliliters of peripheral blood, collected in an EDTA anticoagulant tube. Ficoll Paque Plus density gradient separation was used to isolate PBMCs, and no further T cell sorting was done. An Agilent 2100 Bioanalyzer and agarose gel were used to assess RNA quality, and a NanoDrop 2000 was used to measure RNA concentration. The V end loses 4 bases and the J end loses 4 bases, and a stretch of 7 bases separates them. From the cysteine up to the phenylalanine, the CDR3 has a length of 12 residues. Solely the CDR3 DNA is kept, with 36 bases framed from the first base. Based on the germline V gene, the CDR1 and CDR2 sequences are SGHTA and FQGNSA.

The rearrangement combines TRBV7-2 with TRBJ1-1; there is no confident call for the D gene. The clonotype comes from a female donor with Graves disease. The sequencing used peripheral blood mononuclear cells (PBMCs), collected when the disease was refractory, from a patient treated with antithyroid drugs. The CDR3: CASSSIGTEAFF. The DNA sequence reads TGTGCCAGCAGCTCCATTGGCACTGAAGCTTTCTTT.